Below, 20 T cell receptor beta chains from the same sample are listed, as sequenced in a study of shared clonotypes between healthy human individuals. Profiling relied on immunoSEQ multiplex PCR, and the TCRdb table lists in-frame clones only, not all of them. This table has about 2 million clones, about 95% appearing once. Naive CD8 cells were CD45RO-negative, positively selected for CCR7, excluding terminally differentiated effector memory CD45RA+ cells. Specimen: naive CD8+ T cells sorted from blood. The receptors were gathered from a man younger than 35 in good health.

The chain combines TRBV7-6 with TRBJ2-1; 7 nucleotides agree with TRBD2. The germline V gene encodes CDR1 SGHVS and CDR2 FNYEAQ. Germline trimming cut 1 base from V and 8 bases from J; bases unmatched to any gene: 14. CDR3 size: 17 residues. As DNA, the CDR3 is TGTGCCAGCAGCTTAGGCGCCCCGACTAGCCTCCGCTATGAGCAGTTCTTC. Its translation: CASSLGAPTSLRYEQFF.

The chain is built from TRBV4-2 and TRBJ2-1; 7 positions match TRBD2. This CDR3 region has 16 residues. The V gene's germline CDR1 is LGHNA and CDR2 YNFKEQ. J gave up 6 bases and V 0 bases, and 8 bases lay outside the gene matches. Here the CDR3 reads CASSQEVAGLPNEQFF. CDR3 nucleotides: TGTGCCAGCAGCCAAGAAGTAGCGGGCTTGCCCAATGAGCAGTTCTTC.

The chain couples TRBV4-2 to TRBJ1-1; possibly TRBD1 for D (5 bases). Trimming pared 3 bases from V and 6 bases from J, leaving 14 bases between. This CDR3 is 14 amino acids long. The germline V gene has CDR1 LGHNA and CDR2 YNFKEQ. This CDR3 reads CASSQGDSLSEAFF. The CDR3, as DNA: TGTGCCAGCAGCCAGGGAGACAGTCTATCTGAAGCTTTCTTT.

This clone was observed once. The genes are TRBV25-1 and TRBJ1-6, with D unresolved. This CDR3 comprises 13 residues. Trimming took 8 bases from V and 5 from J, leaving 10 bases between them. Germline CDR1 reads MGHDK; CDR2 reads SYGVNS. CDR3 DNA: TGTGCCAGCGGCCTGCAGGATAATTCACCCCTCCACTTT. It codes for CASGLQDNSPLHF. Drawing the rest from reference TRBV25-1 and TRBJ1-6, the complete variable domain is EADIYQTPRYLVIGTGKKITLECSQTMGHDKMYWYQQDPGMELHLIHYSYGVNSTEKGDLSSESTVSRIRTEHFPLTLESARPSHTSQYLCASGLQDNSPLHFGNGTRLTVT.

Turning to this clone: This may be a read error, as it is one base from a much larger clone. J is TRBJ2-5 and V is TRBV5-7, with D possibly being TRBD2 (5 bases). TRBV5-7 is identified as an open reading frame with a role that is uncertain. V was cut by 7 bases and J by 5 bases, with 6 bases left in between. This CDR3 is 10 amino acids long. The DNA of the CDR3 is TGTGCCAGCGGCGGGGAGACCCAGTACTTC. The encoded protein is CASGGETQYF.

This chain joins TRBV5-5 and TRBJ1-3; maybe TRBD1 (5 bases). This CDR3 contains 18 residues. Between the trimmed V and J ends, which lost 0 bases and 0 bases, there was a span of 16 bases. From germline, CDR1 is SGHKS and CDR2 YYEKEE (reference sequence). CDR3 in DNA: TGTGCCAGCAGCTTGGAGGTGACAGTCGGTTTCTCTGGAAACACCATATATTTT. This sequence encodes CASSLEVTVGFSGNTIYF.

CDR3 region: CASSRGPRGHYGYTF. The CDR3 coding sequence is TGCGCCAGCAGCCGCGGGCCTCGGGGACACTATGGCTACACCTTC. This chain uses TRBV5-1 with TRBJ1-2, with D possibly being TRBD1 (5 bases). CDR3 length: 15 residues. The germline CDR1 and CDR2 sequences are SGHRS and YFSETQ. Trimming stripped 4 bases from V and 3 bases from J, with 16 bases between.

The V gene is TRBV19, the J gene TRBJ1-5, with 7 bases lining up with TRBD1. J gave up 4 bases and V 8 bases, and 8 bases lay outside the gene matches. The CDR3 covers 14 residues. The V gene's germline CDR1 is LNHDA and CDR2 SQIVND (reference sequence). This CDR3 is CASGAPTGNQPQHF. The CDR3, as DNA: TGTGCCAGTGGTGCCCCGACAGGGAATCAGCCCCAGCATTTT. Filled out from reference TRBV19 and TRBJ1-5, the complete variable domain reads DGGITQSPKYLFRKEGQNVTLSCEQNLNHDAMYWYRQDPGQGLRLIYYSQIVNDFQKGDIAEGYSVSREKKESFPLTVTSAQKNPTAFYLCASGAPTGNQPQHFGDGTRLSIL.

The genes are TRBV29-1 and TRBJ1-3; possible D gene TRBD1, 6 bases. The V end was cut by 7 bases, the J end by 1 base, with 17 bases between. The CDR3 length is 15 residues. Germline V CDR1 and CDR2: SQVTM, ANQGSEA. In nucleotides, the CDR3 is TGCAGCGCCGTACGGACAGTTGCTTCTGGAAACACCATATATTTT. It specifies CSAVRTVASGNTIYF.

The chain uses TRBV15 and TRBJ1-2; 9 bases are a match to TRBD1. CDR1 LNHNV and CDR2 YYDKDF come from the germline V gene (reference sequence). V dropped 4 bases and J dropped 2; count of bases not matched to a gene: 8. This CDR3 contains 16 residues. The CDR3 spells CATSIRTGGLNYGYTF. The DNA for the CDR3 is TGTGCCACCAGCATACGAACAGGGGGCCTCAACTATGGCTACACCTTC.

The CDR3 protein is CASSQAIQGPYEQYF. The CDR3 region has the DNA TGCGCCAGCAGCCAAGCGATCCAGGGTCCCTACGAGCAGTACTTC. The genes are TRBV4-3 and TRBJ2-7; D is possibly TRBD1 (5 bases). The V gene's germline CDR1 is LGHNA and CDR2 YSLEER. This CDR3 region has 15 residues. Trimming stripped 1 base from V and 2 bases from J, with 12 bases between.

The rearrangement joins TRBV29-1 to TRBJ1-2; TRBD1 agrees at 8 bases. The junction had 14 bases not matched to a gene; V was cut back by 7 bases and J by 4 bases. CDR1 and CDR2 from the germline V gene are SQVTM and ANQGSEA. This CDR3 has 15 amino acids. The CDR3 spells CSAIFPGQGVYGYTF. CDR3 DNA: TGCAGCGCTATATTTCCAGGACAGGGCGTCTATGGCTACACCTTC.

This clone was recorded only once. V usage is TRBV5-6 and J usage is TRBJ2-3, with D perhaps given as TRBD1 or TRBD2 (5 bases each). This CDR3 is 13 amino acids long. V was pared by 5 bases and J by 2 bases, with 9 bases between. Germline lookup yields CDR1 SGHDT and CDR2 YYEEEE. The CDR3 DNA follows: TGTGCCAGCAGTGGGGGTTCCACAGATACGCAGTATTTT. Protein: CASSGGSTDTQYF.

The rearrangement links TRBV7-9 to TRBJ1-1, with no clear D. V lost 2 bases, J lost 11 bases, and 15 bases lay in between. CDR1 SEHNR and CDR2 FQNEAQ come from the germline V gene (reference sequence). The length of the CDR3 is 13 residues. The CDR3 bases are TGTGCCAGCAGCTTATATAGGGAAGGTGAGGCTTTCTTT. The encoded protein is CASSLYREGEAFF.

V and J are TRBV5-1 and TRBJ2-5; D unclear. Germline V gene sequence: CDR1 SGHRS, CDR2 YFSETQ. The CDR3 is 14 residues long. The V end lost 4 bases, the J end lost 1 base, and 11 bases lay between the germline ends. As DNA, the CDR3 is TGCGCCAGCAGCACACCCGGGTCCCAAGAGACCCAGTACTTC. As protein: CASSTPGSQETQYF.

The gene calls are TRBV12-5 and TRBJ2-2; D call uncertain. Per the germline V gene, CDR1 is LGHNT and CDR2 is FRNRAP. The V and J ends lost 4 bases and 3 bases respectively, with 9 bases between them. The CDR3 consists of 14 residues. CDR3 residues: CASGSSLHTGELFF. The CDR3 nucleotides are TGTGCTAGTGGTTCGTCTCTGCACACCGGGGAGCTGTTTTTT.

This chain uses TRBV5-1 with TRBJ2-7, with D maybe TRBD1 (6 bases). Trimming removed 3 bases from V and 0 bases from J, with 16 bases in between. The CDR3 is made up of 16 amino acids. Germline V gives CDR1 SGHRS, CDR2 YFSETQ. DNA of the CDR3: TGCGCCAGCAGCTATGGCCAGGGGTTAGCCTCCTACGAGCAGTACTTC. This translates into CASSYGQGLASYEQYF.

The CDR3 nucleotides read TGCGCCAGCAGCCTTGGACGAGAGGGCTACACCTTC. This encodes CASSLGREGYTF. The genes are TRBV5-1 and TRBJ1-2; no definite D call. Germline V gives CDR1 SGHRS, CDR2 YFSETQ. The ends were cut back, 4 bases at V and 8 bases at J, with 12 bases in the middle. The CDR3 covers 12 residues.

The chain combines TRBV6-5 with TRBJ1-2; D is ambiguous. V was pared by 7 bases and J by 3 bases, with 12 bases between. CDR3 length: 13 residues. CDR1 is MNHEY and CDR2 is SVGAGI in the germline V gene. In DNA, the CDR3 is TGTGCCAGCACTGACGGGTCCCACTATGGCTACACCTTC. This sequence encodes CASTDGSHYGYTF.

The chain combines TRBV7-6 with TRBJ2-7; 8 bases fit TRBD1. The germline CDR1 and CDR2 sequences are SGHVS and FNYEAQ. V lost 5 bases and J lost 0; bases outside the gene matches: 9. The CDR3 is 16 amino acids. CDR3 nucleotides: TGTGCCAGCAGCCGCGGGCCCGGACAGGGCTCCTACGAGCAGTACTTC. Translation gives CASSRGPGQGSYEQYF.